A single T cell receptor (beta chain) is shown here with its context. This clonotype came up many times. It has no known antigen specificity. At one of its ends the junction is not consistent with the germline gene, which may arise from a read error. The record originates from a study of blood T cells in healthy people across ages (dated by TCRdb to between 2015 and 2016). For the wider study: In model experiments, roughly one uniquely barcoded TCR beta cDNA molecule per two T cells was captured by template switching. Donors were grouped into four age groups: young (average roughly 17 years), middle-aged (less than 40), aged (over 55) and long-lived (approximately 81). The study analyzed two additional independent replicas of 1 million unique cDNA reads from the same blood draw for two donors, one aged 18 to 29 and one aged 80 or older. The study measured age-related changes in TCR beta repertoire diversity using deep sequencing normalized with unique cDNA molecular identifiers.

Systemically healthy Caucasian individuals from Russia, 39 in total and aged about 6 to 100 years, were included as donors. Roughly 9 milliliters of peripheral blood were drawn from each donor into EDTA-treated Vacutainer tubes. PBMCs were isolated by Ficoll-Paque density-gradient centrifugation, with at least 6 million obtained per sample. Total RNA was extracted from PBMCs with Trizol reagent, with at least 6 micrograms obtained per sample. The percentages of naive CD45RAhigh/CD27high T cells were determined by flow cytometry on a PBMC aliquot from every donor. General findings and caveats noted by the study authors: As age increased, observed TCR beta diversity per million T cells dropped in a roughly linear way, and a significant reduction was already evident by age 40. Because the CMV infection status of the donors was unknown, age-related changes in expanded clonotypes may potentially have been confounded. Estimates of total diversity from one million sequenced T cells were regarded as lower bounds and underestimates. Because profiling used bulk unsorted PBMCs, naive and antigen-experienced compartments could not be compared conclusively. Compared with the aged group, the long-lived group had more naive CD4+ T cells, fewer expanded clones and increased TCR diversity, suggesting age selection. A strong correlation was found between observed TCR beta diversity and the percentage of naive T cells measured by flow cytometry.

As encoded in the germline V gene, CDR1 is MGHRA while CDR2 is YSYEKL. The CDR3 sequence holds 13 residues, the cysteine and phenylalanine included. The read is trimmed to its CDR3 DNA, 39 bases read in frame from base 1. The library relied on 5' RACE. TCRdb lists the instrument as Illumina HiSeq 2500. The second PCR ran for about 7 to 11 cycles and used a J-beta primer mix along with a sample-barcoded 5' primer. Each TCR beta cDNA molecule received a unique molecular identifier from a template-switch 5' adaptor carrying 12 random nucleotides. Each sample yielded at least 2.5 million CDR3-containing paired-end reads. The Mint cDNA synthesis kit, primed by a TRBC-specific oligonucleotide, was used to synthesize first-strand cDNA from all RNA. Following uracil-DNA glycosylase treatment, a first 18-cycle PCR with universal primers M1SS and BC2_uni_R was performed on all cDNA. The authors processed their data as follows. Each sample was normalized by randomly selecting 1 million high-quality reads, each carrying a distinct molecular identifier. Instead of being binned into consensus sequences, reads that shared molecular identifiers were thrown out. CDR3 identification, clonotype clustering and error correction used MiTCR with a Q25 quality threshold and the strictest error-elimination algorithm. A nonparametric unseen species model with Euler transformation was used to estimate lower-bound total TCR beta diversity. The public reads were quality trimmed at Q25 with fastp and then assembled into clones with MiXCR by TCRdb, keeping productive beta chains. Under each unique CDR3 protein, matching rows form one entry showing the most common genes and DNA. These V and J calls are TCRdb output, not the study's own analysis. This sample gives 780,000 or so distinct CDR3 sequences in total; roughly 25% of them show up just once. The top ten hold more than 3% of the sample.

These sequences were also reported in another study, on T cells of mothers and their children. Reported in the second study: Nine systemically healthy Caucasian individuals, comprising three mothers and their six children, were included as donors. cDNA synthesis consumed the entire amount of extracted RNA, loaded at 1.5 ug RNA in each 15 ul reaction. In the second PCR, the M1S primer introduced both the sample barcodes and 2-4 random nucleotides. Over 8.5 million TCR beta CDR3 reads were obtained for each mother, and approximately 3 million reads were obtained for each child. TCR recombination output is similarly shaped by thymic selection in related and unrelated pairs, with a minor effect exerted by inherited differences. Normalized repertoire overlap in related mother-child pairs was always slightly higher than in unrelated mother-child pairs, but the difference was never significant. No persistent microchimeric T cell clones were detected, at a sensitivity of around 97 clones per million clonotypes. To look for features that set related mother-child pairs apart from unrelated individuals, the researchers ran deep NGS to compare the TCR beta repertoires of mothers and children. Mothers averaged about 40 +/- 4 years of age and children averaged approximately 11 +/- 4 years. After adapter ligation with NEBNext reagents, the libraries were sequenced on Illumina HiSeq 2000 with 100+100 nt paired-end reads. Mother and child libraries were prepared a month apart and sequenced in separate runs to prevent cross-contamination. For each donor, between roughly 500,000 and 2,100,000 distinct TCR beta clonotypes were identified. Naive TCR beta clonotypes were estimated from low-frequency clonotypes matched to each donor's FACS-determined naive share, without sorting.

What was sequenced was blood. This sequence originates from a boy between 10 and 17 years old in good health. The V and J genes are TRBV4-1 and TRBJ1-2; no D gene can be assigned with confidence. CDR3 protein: CASSQPSLEEIVF. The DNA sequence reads TGCGCCAGCAGCCAACCCTCTCTCGAAGAAATAGTTTTC.